The 10 T cell receptor beta chains below come from one sample, sequenced in a study of patients and donors after allogeneic stem cell transplantation. MiXCR, run by TCRdb on the RT-PCR reads, gives a single entry per CDR3 protein. The repertoire holds some 960,000 distinct CDR3 sequences, with roughly 17% as singletons. The sample taken for sequencing was blood, either unsorted or a sorted T cell fraction (not recorded which). The receptors were sampled from a human donor who was either an allogeneic HSCT recipient or a stem cell or donor lymphocyte infusion donor (not recorded which). It is not recorded whose cells these are; they may come from a transplant donor.

This clonotype was observed a handful of times. The chain is built from TRBV5-6 and TRBJ1-2; D perhaps matches TRBD1 (6 bases). The ends were cut back, 2 bases at V and 0 bases at J, with 20 bases in the middle. This CDR3 is 18 amino acids long. Germline loops: CDR1 SGHDT, CDR2 YYEEEE. CDR3 sequence (DNA): TGTGCCAGCAGCTTTTTGTCTAGGAAGGACAGCGCTAACTATGGCTACACCTTC. This gives the protein CASSFLSRKDSANYGYTF.

This clonotype was recorded only once. The chain links TRBV20-1 to TRBJ1-4; 9 nucleotides match TRBD1. The V gene's germline CDR1 is DFQATT and CDR2 SNEGSKA (reference sequence). The CDR3 loop spans 15 amino acids. J lost 5 bases, V lost 0 bases, and 4 bases had no gene match. The CDR3 reads CSARDLGQGNEKLFF. In nucleotides, the CDR3 is TGCAGTGCTAGAGACCTGGGACAGGGAAATGAAAAACTGTTTTTT.

The chain is built from TRBV27 and TRBJ2-1; TRBD2 agrees at 14 bases. V lost 6 bases to trimming and J lost 7 bases; unmatched junction nucleotides: 5. The length of the CDR3 is 15 residues. Germline V CDR1 and CDR2: MNHEY, SMNVEV (reference sequence). The CDR3 spells CASSWGTSGGNEQFF. CDR3 sequence (DNA): TGTGCCAGCAGCTGGGGGACTAGCGGGGGTAATGAGCAGTTCTTC.

The chain recombines TRBV11-2 with TRBJ2-7; TRBD2 matches at 7 bases. V shed 1 base, J shed 4 bases, and the junction held 4 bases outside the gene matches. CDR1 and CDR2 from the germline V gene are SGHAT and FQNNGV. The CDR3 consists of 14 residues. The CDR3 DNA reads as TGTGCCAGCAGCTTAGTGGGACTACCTTACGAGCAGTACTTC. Protein sequence: CASSLVGLPYEQYF.

The rearrangement uses TRBV11-1 and TRBJ1-4; 8 bases agree with TRBD1. Germline lookup yields CDR1 SGHAT and CDR2 FQDESV (reference sequence). V lost 6 bases, J lost 0 bases, and 15 bases stayed unmatched. This CDR3 has 19 residues. CDR3 coding DNA: TGTGCCAGCAGTCCATGGACAGGGTATAGGGGATCAACTAATGAAAAACTGTTTTTT. As protein: CASSPWTGYRGSTNEKLFF.

The genes are TRBV5-1 and TRBJ2-1; TRBD1 agrees at 7 bases. V lost 0 bases, J lost 4 bases, and 4 bases stayed unmatched. The germline CDR1 and CDR2 sequences are SGHRS and YFSETQ. CDR3 length: 15 residues. In DNA, the CDR3 is TGCGCCAGCAGCTTGGTACAGGGGCCATACAATGAGCAGTTCTTC. This encodes CASSLVQGPYNEQFF.

This clonotype was detected a few times. The V call is TRBV6-6, the J call TRBJ2-7, with TRBD2 identical over 8 bases. The length of the CDR3 is 13 residues. CDR1 and CDR2 (germline): MNHNY, SVGAGI (reference sequence). The trim removed 6 bases at V and 2 bases at J, leaving 3 bases unmatched. CDR3 residues: CASRTTSAYEQYF. In nucleotides, the CDR3 is TGTGCCAGCAGGACGACTAGCGCCTACGAGCAGTACTTC.

CDR3 nucleotide sequence: TGCAGTGCTAGTGAGGGGGGGGGAAACACCATATATTTT. It encodes CSASEGGGNTIYF. The chain combines TRBV20-1 with TRBJ1-3; D perhaps matches TRBD1 (6 bases). Trimming cost V 3 bases and J 4 bases, with 10 bases left between them. Germline V gene data show CDR1 as DFQATT and CDR2 as SNEGSKA (reference sequence). CDR3 length equals 13 residues.

This chain connects TRBV5-1 to TRBJ2-3; D tentatively fits TRBD1 or TRBD2 (5 bases each). This CDR3 has 15 amino acids. The V gene lost 4 bases and the J gene lost 3 bases, with 15 bases spanning the gap. The germline V gene encodes CDR1 SGHRS and CDR2 YFSETQ. The CDR3 sequence is CASSSRARGTDTQYF. The CDR3 coding sequence is TGCGCCAGCAGCAGCAGGGCCCGCGGGACAGATACGCAGTATTTT.

This clonotype was seen more than once but under ten times. The CDR3 bases are TGTGCCATCCGAGCGGGAGATTTTTACGAGCAGTACTTC. This encodes CAIRAGDFYEQYF. The chain has TRBV10-3 and TRBJ2-7; the match to TRBD2 covers 8 bases. V lost 8 bases to trimming and J lost 4 bases; unmatched junction nucleotides: 7. CDR1 and CDR2 (germline): ENHRY, SYGVKD. The CDR3 length is 13 residues.